The 5 T cell receptor beta chains below were found in one sample sequenced in a study of cytomegalovirus exposure and HLA in healthy donors. Clones were sequenced by immunoSEQ multiplex PCR, and TCRdb holds only the in-frame ones, with some missing. The sample comprises some 190,000 clones, around 86% of which are singletons, and roughly 1.5% rests with the top ten. The sequenced sample consisted of PBMCs. The receptors here all came from a woman aged 18-30 years in good health and CMV-seronegative.

The CDR3 nucleotides are TGTGCCAGCAGTTTACATCCAGGGCCCTATGGCTACACCTTC. Protein: CASSLHPGPYGYTF. V usage is TRBV27 and J usage is TRBJ1-2, with a possible D match to TRBD1 (5 bases). The CDR3 is 14 residues long. The V end lost 2 bases, the J end lost 4 bases, and 11 bases lay between the germline ends. The germline CDR1 and CDR2 sequences are MNHEY and SMNVEV (reference sequence).

The chain has TRBV7-2 and TRBJ1-1; D possibly corresponds to TRBD1 (6 bases). Germline V gene sequence: CDR1 SGHTA, CDR2 FQGNSA. V was cut by 5 bases and J by 1 base, with 14 bases left in between. This CDR3 has 15 residues. The CDR3 coding sequence is TGTGCCAGCAGCCCAATGCGGACAGAGAACACTGAAGCTTTCTTT. This codes for CASSPMRTENTEAFF.

This rearrangement joins TRBV6-6 to TRBJ2-7; no clear D. Germline V gene sequence: CDR1 MNHNY, CDR2 SVGAGI (reference sequence). The CDR3 runs 13 residues. Trimming left V 8 bases short and J 4 bases short, with 15 bases between. This CDR3 reads CASQRTILYEQYF. The CDR3 nucleotides are TGTGCCAGCCAACGTACTATACTGTACGAGCAGTACTTC.

The rearrangement joins TRBV19 to TRBJ1-4; 7 bases map to TRBD1. Germline V CDR1 and CDR2: LNHDA, SQIVND (reference sequence). This CDR3 comprises 13 residues. V was pared by 4 bases and J by 8 bases, with 4 bases of the junction left unmatched. CDR3 bases: TGTGCCAGTAGTACACTGGGACAGGAAAAACTGTTTTTT. Its protein is CASSTLGQEKLFF.

The J gene is TRBJ1-2, the V gene TRBV6-6; no clear D. Germline V CDR1 and CDR2: MNHNY, SVGAGI (reference sequence). Trimming stripped 8 bases from V and 6 bases from J, with 4 bases between. The CDR3 has 9 amino acids. The CDR3 is CASGDGYTF. DNA for the CDR3: TGTGCCAGCGGAGATGGCTACACCTTC.